Following are 30 T cell receptor beta chains from one sample sequenced in a study of blood T cell repertoires in COVID-19. TCRdb's copy holds only in-frame clones and misses some; the assay was immunoSEQ multiplex PCR. This sample carries around 460,000 clones, around 90% of them seen once, and the ten largest clones take 0.65% to 1%. Sequenced sample: peripheral blood. Receptors originate from a man younger than 35 with COVID-19, enrolled during active disease.

DNA for the CDR3: TGTGCCAGTAGTCCGGACAGAGTATCCAATGAAAAACTGTTTTTT. This encodes CASSPDRVSNEKLFF. The gene calls are TRBV19 and TRBJ1-4; weak D call: TRBD1 (6 bases). Trimming stripped 5 bases from V and 5 bases from J, with 15 bases between. The CDR3 covers 15 residues. Germline CDR1 reads LNHDA; CDR2 reads SQIVND (reference sequence).

The V call is TRBV2, the J call TRBJ2-1, with 7 bases fitting TRBD2. Germline loops: CDR1 SNHLY, CDR2 FYNNEI. V was pared by 7 bases and J by 4 bases, with 4 bases of the junction left unmatched. There are 13 residues in the CDR3. The CDR3 nucleotides read TGTGCCAGCACAAGCGGGGTTTACAATGAGCAGTTCTTC. This translates into CASTSGVYNEQFF.

This chain's CDR3 is CASSQVTGRSPLHF. CDR3 bases: TGTGCCAGCAGCCAAGTTACAGGACGCTCACCCCTCCACTTT. The chain is built from TRBV3-1 (or the pseudogene TRBV3-2) and TRBJ1-6; TRBD1 might be the D (5 bases). Per the germline V gene, CDR1 is LGHDT and CDR2 is YNNKEL (reference sequence). The ends were cut back, 1 base at V and 10 bases at J, with 11 bases in the middle. The CDR3 runs to 14 residues.

The genes are TRBV6-5 and TRBJ2-5; 8 nucleotides match TRBD2. CDR3 length: 15 residues. Trimming removed 6 bases from V and 5 bases from J; junction bases left unmatched: 11. Germline values: CDR1 MNHEY, CDR2 SVGAGI. CDR3 residues: CASRPLLAGWETQYF. The CDR3 DNA sequence: TGTGCCAGCAGGCCGTTGCTAGCGGGCTGGGAGACCCAGTACTTC.

The J gene is TRBJ1-1, the V gene TRBV7-8, with D maybe TRBD1 (5 bases). Per germline, CDR1 SGHVS and CDR2 FQNEAQ. The CDR3 consists of 13 residues. V lost 4 bases and J 4 bases, leaving 10 bases between the germline ends. This chain's CDR3 is CASSSAGVTEAFF. CDR3 nucleotide sequence: TGTGCCAGCAGCTCGGCGGGGGTCACTGAAGCTTTCTTT.

The gene calls are TRBV5-1 and TRBJ2-7; TRBD1 might be the D (5 bases). Deletions cut 4 bases from V and 0 bases from J, with 17 bases between. The CDR3 totals 16 residues. Germline-derived CDR1 and CDR2 are SGHRS and YFSETQ. The CDR3 bases are TGCGCCAGCAGCCCCCTCGCGCGGACACCCTCCTACGAGCAGTACTTC. This translates into CASSPLARTPSYEQYF.

The CDR3: CASSFRTNYNEQFF. The CDR3 nucleotides are TGTGCCAGCAGTTTTAGGACAAACTACAATGAGCAGTTCTTC. This chain joins TRBV28 and TRBJ2-1, with D maybe TRBD1 (5 bases). V lost 3 bases to trimming and J lost 3 bases, with 9 bases between them. CDR3 length: 14 residues. Per germline, CDR1 MDHEN and CDR2 SYDVKM.

V is TRBV19 and J is TRBJ2-5; D is uncertain. V was trimmed by 4 bases and J by 3 bases, leaving 9 bases between them. The CDR3 length is 13 residues. The germline V gene encodes CDR1 LNHDA and CDR2 SQIVND (reference sequence). Here the CDR3 reads CASSTDSEETQYF. CDR3 nucleotide sequence: TGTGCCAGTAGTACAGACTCGGAAGAGACCCAGTACTTC. Together with reference TRBV19 and TRBJ2-5, the CDR3 gives the full variable domain: DGGITQSPKYLFRKEGQNVTLSCEQNLNHDAMYWYRQDPGQGLRLIYYSQIVNDFQKGDIAEGYSVSREKKESFPLTVTSAQKNPTAFYLCASSTDSEETQYFGPGTRLLVL.

This sequence joins TRBV11-3 and TRBJ1-1; tentatively, D is TRBD1 (5 bases). CDR3 length: 12 residues. Germline CDR1 SGHNT, CDR2 YENEEA. Trimming shortened V by 5 bases and J by 7 bases, and 11 bases separated the two germline ends. The CDR3 DNA sequence: TGTGCCAGCAGCCCTTGGGGGGGTGAAGCTTTCTTT. Amino acid sequence: CASSPWGGEAFF.

The rearrangement uses TRBV19 and TRBJ2-1, with 10 bases identical to TRBD1. Germline CDR1 LNHDA, CDR2 SQIVND (reference sequence). V shed 3 bases, J shed 10 bases, and the junction held 6 bases outside the gene matches. This CDR3 region has 14 residues. DNA of the CDR3: TGTGCCAGTAGTATGGAGGGACAGGGGACGGAGCAGTTCTTC. Protein product: CASSMEGQGTEQFF.

This clone was seen a handful of times. V is TRBV13 and J is TRBJ2-1; D possibly corresponds to TRBD2 (5 bases). The germline V and J ends were trimmed by 1 base and 8 bases, with 15 bases remaining between them. Germline assignment: CDR1 PRHDT and CDR2 FYEKMQ (reference sequence). This CDR3 comprises 15 residues. For the CDR3, the DNA is TGTGCCAGCAGCTTAGTTTACCGGGGTGGGGATGAGCAGTTCTTC. It yields the protein CASSLVYRGGDEQFF.

This clone was detected once. The rearrangement joins TRBV29-1 to TRBJ2-7, with D perhaps matching TRBD2 (6 bases). The V end was cut by 1 base, the J end by 2 bases, with 15 bases between. This CDR3 spans 15 amino acids. Germline-derived CDR1 and CDR2 are SQVTM and ANQGSEA. The CDR3 nucleotides are TGCAGCGTTGAAGCCCGGAGGGCCCTAACCTACGAGCAGTACTTC. Translated: CSVEARRALTYEQYF.

J is TRBJ2-5 and V is TRBV3-1 (or the pseudogene TRBV3-2); 9 nucleotides align to TRBD1. This CDR3 contains 16 residues. Germline CDR1 LGHDT, CDR2 YNNKEL (reference sequence). The J segment lost 5 bases and the V segment lost 0 bases, leaving 7 bases of the junction unmatched. The CDR3 sequence is CASSQDRTGASETQYF. In nucleotides, the CDR3 is TGTGCCAGCAGCCAAGATAGGACAGGGGCGTCGGAGACCCAGTACTTC.

The chain combines TRBV30 with TRBJ2-5; 9 positions match TRBD1. V trimming: 3 bases; J trimming: 1 base; junction bases outside the gene matches: 6. Per germline, CDR1 GTSNPN and CDR2 SVGIG (reference sequence). CDR3 length: 15 amino acids. Here the CDR3 reads CAWRQGTGPQETQYF. The CDR3 coding sequence is TGTGCCTGGAGGCAGGGGACAGGGCCCCAAGAGACCCAGTACTTC.

This clone appeared a few times. The V call is TRBV6-6, the J call TRBJ1-2, with TRBD1 identical over 8 bases. V shed 0 bases, J shed 3 bases, and the junction held 3 bases outside the gene matches. The CDR3 spans 15 residues. Germline assignment: CDR1 MNHNY and CDR2 SVGAGI (reference sequence). The CDR3 DNA sequence: TGTGCCAGCAGTTACTCGGGACAGGAGTACTATGGCTACACCTTC. Its protein product is CASSYSGQEYYGYTF.

The chain carries TRBV3-1 (or the pseudogene TRBV3-2) and TRBJ1-5; D gene uncertain. V lost 1 base and J lost 2, with 6 bases in between. This CDR3 has 14 amino acids. Germline assignment: CDR1 LGHDT and CDR2 YNNKEL (reference sequence). CDR3 sequence (DNA): TGTGCCAGCAGCCAAGCAGTGGGCAATCAGCCCCAGCATTTT. Translating gives CASSQAVGNQPQHF.

V usage is TRBV7-2 and J usage is TRBJ2-6; D not resolved. The CDR3 is made up of 16 amino acids. The V and J ends lost 1 base and 0 bases respectively, with 7 bases between them. CDR1 is SGHTA, CDR2 FQGNSA, per germline. As DNA, the CDR3 is TGTGCCAGCAGCTTAGTGTTTCTCTCTGGGGCCAACGTCCTGACTTTC. Translated, it gives CASSLVFLSGANVLTF.

The chain has TRBV2 and TRBJ2-1, with a possible D match to TRBD2 (6 bases). V lost 5 bases to trimming and J lost 0 bases, with 11 bases between them. Germline V gene sequence: CDR1 SNHLY, CDR2 FYNNEI. CDR3 length: 15 amino acids. In nucleotides, the CDR3 is TGTGCCAGCAGTCTTAGCGGTAGCTCCTACAATGAGCAGTTCTTC. As protein: CASSLSGSSYNEQFF.

The chain links TRBV15 to TRBJ1-6; D may be TRBD1 (6 bases). The length of the CDR3 is 14 residues. The V gene's germline CDR1 is LNHNV and CDR2 YYDKDF (reference sequence). Between the trimmed V and J ends, which lost 0 bases and 10 bases, there was a span of 10 bases. The CDR3 bases are TGTGCCACCAGCAGAGACAGGGGTCGCTCACCCCTCCACTTT. It encodes CATSRDRGRSPLHF.

This chain joins TRBV29-1 and TRBJ2-1; maybe TRBD2 (6 bases). Between the trimmed V and J ends, which lost 2 bases and 9 bases, there was a span of 17 bases. The CDR3 loop spans 14 amino acids. Germline V gives CDR1 SQVTM, CDR2 ANQGSEA. The CDR3 region is CSVEPSGLATEQFF. The CDR3 bases are TGCAGCGTTGAACCCAGCGGGTTAGCTACTGAGCAGTTCTTC.

CDR3 DNA sequence: TGTGCCAGCAGTCCGGAGGTACTAGCGCTAAACAATGAGCAGTTCTTC. It specifies CASSPEVLALNNEQFF. The J gene is TRBJ2-1, the V gene TRBV28; 7 nucleotides match TRBD2. Germline V gene data show CDR1 as MDHEN and CDR2 as SYDVKM. J lost 5 bases, V lost 5 bases, and 12 bases had no gene match. The CDR3 contains 16 residues.

This clone was recorded once. V is TRBV5-6 and J is TRBJ1-2, with D unclear. There are 15 residues in the CDR3. With 0 bases removed from V and 6 bases from J, the gap between germline ends came to 15 bases. The germline V gene encodes CDR1 SGHDT and CDR2 YYEEEE. DNA for the CDR3: TGTGCCAGCAGCTTGGACGCCCGCGCCCAGGATGGCTACACCTTC. Protein product: CASSLDARAQDGYTF.

The chain joins TRBV10-2 to TRBJ2-1; perhaps TRBD1 as D (6 bases). With 7 bases removed from V and 8 bases from J, the gap between germline ends came to 9 bases. Germline CDR1 is WSHSY and CDR2 is SAAADI. This CDR3 spans 11 amino acids. The CDR3: CASKRTDEQFF. The CDR3 nucleotides are TGCGCCAGCAAAAGGACAGATGAGCAGTTCTTC.

This clone was recorded only once. The chain couples TRBV15 to TRBJ1-5; tentatively, D is TRBD1 (5 bases). The germline V and J ends were trimmed by 0 bases and 3 bases, with 18 bases remaining between them. The CDR3 covers 18 residues. CDR1 is LNHNV, CDR2 YYDKDF, per germline (reference sequence). The CDR3 here is CATSRDFSGGVDNQPQHF. CDR3 coding DNA: TGTGCCACCAGCAGAGATTTTTCGGGAGGGGTTGACAATCAGCCCCAGCATTTT.

The chain joins TRBV7-6 to TRBJ2-3; no clear D. The CDR3 covers 14 residues. V was pared by 4 bases and J by 2 bases, with 10 bases between. Germline CDR1 SGHVS, CDR2 FNYEAQ. In nucleotides, the CDR3 is TGTGCCAGCAGCTATGAGCGATCCACAGATACGCAGTATTTT. It translates to CASSYERSTDTQYF.

The chain couples TRBV2 to TRBJ2-5; 14 bases fit TRBD2. The CDR3 is 19 residues long. V lost 6 bases, J lost 3 bases, and 15 bases stayed unmatched. Looked up from germline, CDR1 is SNHLY and CDR2 is FYNNEI. DNA of the CDR3: TGTGCCAGCAGCCGCGACCCTTGGGGGACTAGCGGGAGCGAAGAGACCCAGTACTTC. Protein sequence: CASSRDPWGTSGSEETQYF.

The chain couples TRBV18 to TRBJ2-7, with 11 bases fitting TRBD2. The CDR3 runs to 15 residues. From germline, CDR1 is KGHSH and CDR2 LQKENI. Unmatched junction bases numbered 1, after V lost 1 base and J lost 2 bases. The CDR3 reads CASSPQGLAAYEQYF. The CDR3 nucleotides are TGTGCCAGCTCACCACAGGGACTAGCGGCCTACGAGCAGTACTTC.

The chain links TRBV7-6 to TRBJ2-1; 9 bases match TRBD2. This CDR3 contains 15 residues. V lost 6 bases to trimming and J lost 1 base; unmatched junction nucleotides: 4. The germline V gene has CDR1 SGHVS and CDR2 FNYEAQ. This CDR3 reads CASRELAGSYNEQFF. In nucleotides, the CDR3 is TGTGCCAGCAGGGAGCTAGCGGGATCCTACAATGAGCAGTTCTTC. Looking up the rest from reference TRBV7-6 and TRBJ2-1 gives the full variable domain: GAGVSQSPRYKVTKRGQDVALRCDPISGHVSLYWYRQALGQGPEFLTYFNYEAQQDKSGLPNDRFSAERPEGSISTLTIQRTEQRDSAMYRCASRELAGSYNEQFFGPGTRLTVL.

On this clone itself: Its ends do not fully match the called genes, so a read error is possible. The V gene is TRBV6-1, the J gene TRBJ1-4, with a possible D match to TRBD1 (6 bases). The CDR3 length is 16 residues. In germline, CDR1 is MNHNS, CDR2 SASEGT. The CDR3 DNA is TGTGCCAGCAGAGAAGACAGGACCCCAACTAATGAAAAACTGTTTTTT. It is translated as CASREDRTPTNEKLFF.

The J gene is TRBJ2-2, the V gene TRBV19; 9 bases are a match to TRBD2. CDR3 size: 15 residues. Trimming at V came to 3 bases and at J to 7 bases, leaving 6 bases not matched to a gene. Germline assignment: CDR1 LNHDA and CDR2 SQIVND (reference sequence). DNA for the CDR3: TGTGCCAGTAGTATTGCTTCTAGCGGGGTCGGGGAGCTGTTTTTT. This sequence encodes CASSIASSGVGELFF.